Each of the 21 T cell receptor beta chains below was sequenced from the same sample in a study of Graves' ophthalmopathy and Graves' hyperthyroidism. RNA transcripts served as template for amplifying TCR beta CDR3 sequences. A first-round RT-PCR used HTBI primers, followed by a second-round multiplex PCR. TCRdb reprocessed the multiplex PCR reads via MiXCR and lists one record per CDR3 protein. In the table there are 400,000 to 450,000 distinct CDR3 sequences, roughly 21% of which are singletons. Input material: peripheral blood. The source is a woman aged 18-30 years with stable Graves' hyperthyroidism.

This clonotype was counted many times. J is TRBJ1-6 and V is TRBV20-1; tentative D call: TRBD1 (5 bases). Trimming removed 0 bases from V and 7 bases from J, with 16 bases in between. This CDR3 contains 16 residues. Germline assignment: CDR1 DFQATT and CDR2 SNEGSKA (reference sequence). The CDR3 nucleotides are TGCAGTGCTAGAGATATCCGGGACTTTTCGAATTCACCCCTCCACTTT. As protein: CSARDIRDFSNSPLHF.

This clonotype was seen a few times. The chain couples TRBV2 to TRBJ2-7; D unclear. Germline CDR1 and CDR2: SNHLY and FYNNEI. V lost 8 bases to trimming and J lost 6 bases, with 20 bases between them. There are 14 residues in the CDR3. In DNA form, the CDR3 reads TGTGCCAGCTGGCCCCGAGGCCATGGGCGCGAGCAGTACTTC. It yields the protein CASWPRGHGREQYF.

This chain joins TRBV12-3 or TRBV12-4 and TRBJ2-5; TRBD2 matches at 8 bases. The trim removed 5 bases at V and 4 bases at J, leaving 9 bases unmatched. CDR3 length: 15 residues. CDR3 in DNA: TGTGCCAGCAGTCTGGCCGGGACTAGGGCAGAGACCCAGTACTTC. Protein sequence: CASSLAGTRAETQYF.

Only one count was recorded for this clonotype. The V call is TRBV7-9, the J call TRBJ2-7; D remains unclear. V was shortened by 2 bases and J by 5 bases, with 7 bases between the two germline ends. Germline V gene sequence: CDR1 SEHNR, CDR2 FQNEAQ (reference sequence). The CDR3 is 12 residues long. The CDR3 nucleotides are TGTGCCAGCAGCTTACAACATAACGAGCAGTACTTC. It is translated as CASSLQHNEQYF.

This clonotype was found many times. The chain joins TRBV28 to TRBJ2-7; possibly TRBD1 for D (6 bases). Germline CDR1 reads MDHEN; CDR2 reads SYDVKM. The ends were cut back, 10 bases at V and 4 bases at J, with 26 bases in the middle. The CDR3 is 16 amino acids. The CDR3 DNA reads TGTGCCACCTCCGGGCGTCGGGACCCAACAGGGTACGAGCAGTACTTC. It yields the protein CATSGRRDPTGYEQYF.

This clonotype was detected many times. The V gene is TRBV10-3, the J gene TRBJ1-2; D is perhaps TRBD1 (6 bases). The CDR3 extends over 14 amino acids. V lost 6 bases to trimming and J lost 6 bases, with 17 bases between them. The V gene's germline CDR1 is ENHRY and CDR2 SYGVKD. The CDR3: CAIRGGIRGHGYTF. In DNA, the CDR3 is TGTGCCATCAGAGGGGGGATCAGAGGTCATGGCTACACCTTC.

The table lists this clonotype with many counts. V gene TRBV6-5 combines with J gene TRBJ2-7; the D gene is possibly TRBD2 (6 bases). Trimming took 4 bases from V and 3 from J, leaving 10 bases between them. The germline CDR1 and CDR2 sequences are MNHEY and SVGAGI. The CDR3 length is 13 residues. In nucleotides, the CDR3 is TGTGCCAGCAGTTCGGGACTCGGCTACGAGCAGTACTTC. It is translated as CASSSGLGYEQYF.

This clonotype has ten or more counts. V gene TRBV18 combines with J gene TRBJ2-7, with D perhaps assigned TRBD1 or TRBD2 (5 bases each). The CDR3 has 14 residues. Germline CDR1 is KGHSH and CDR2 is LQKENI. Trimming took 3 bases from V and 5 from J, leaving 14 bases between them. The chain's CDR3 is CASSPAGRAHEQYF. CDR3 in DNA: TGTGCCAGCTCACCGGCAGGGAGAGCGCACGAGCAGTACTTC.

This clonotype was picked up many times. CDR3 sequence: CASSLNSGRVETQYF. CDR3 nucleotide sequence: TGTGCCAGCAGTTTAAACAGTGGCCGGGTAGAGACCCAGTACTTC. The chain links TRBV27 to TRBJ2-5; no firm D call. Trimming took off 2 bases at V and 4 bases at J, with 14 bases between the two ends. The germline CDR1 and CDR2 sequences are MNHEY and SMNVEV (reference sequence). The CDR3 is 15 amino acids.

There are many counts of this clonotype. The J gene is TRBJ2-2, the V gene TRBV27, with TRBD1 matching 8 bases. The CDR3 loop spans 13 amino acids. Trimming at V came to 6 bases and at J to 3 bases, leaving 0 bases not matched to a gene. The germline V gene encodes CDR1 MNHEY and CDR2 SMNVEV (reference sequence). CDR3 in amino acids: CASRTGDTGELFF. Here the CDR3 DNA reads TGTGCCAGCAGGACAGGGGACACCGGGGAGCTGTTTTTT.

This clonotype was seen at least ten times. This rearrangement joins TRBV7-2 to TRBJ2-7; TRBD1 aligns across 11 bases. This CDR3 region has 16 residues. The J segment lost 3 bases and the V segment lost 2 bases, leaving 6 bases of the junction unmatched. Germline CDR1 is SGHTA and CDR2 is FQGNSA. The CDR3 loop is CASSLIVGTGGYEQYF. CDR3 nucleotides: TGTGCCAGCAGCTTAATTGTGGGGACAGGGGGCTACGAGCAGTACTTC.

This clonotype was seen ten or more times. The chain recombines TRBV12-3 or TRBV12-4 with TRBJ2-1; 8 bases map to TRBD2. The CDR3 covers 15 residues. After removal of 6 bases from V and 8 bases from J, the junction contained 12 bases not matched to a gene. CDR3 sequence reads: CASRMETSDVDEQFF. In DNA form, the CDR3 reads TGTGCCAGCAGGATGGAGACTAGCGACGTCGATGAGCAGTTCTTC.

This clonotype was picked up many times. This chain connects TRBV10-3 to TRBJ1-3, with 7 nucleotides matching TRBD1. Germline CDR1 ENHRY, CDR2 SYGVKD. Trimming at V came to 10 bases and at J to 1 base, leaving 13 bases not matched to a gene. The CDR3 totals 16 residues. This CDR3 reads CATMTGTVPSGNTIYF. CDR3 DNA sequence: TGTGCCACAATGACCGGGACAGTTCCTTCTGGAAACACCATATATTTT.

The chain recombines TRBV3-1 with TRBJ2-2; D is perhaps TRBD1 (7 bases). This CDR3 is built from 14 residues. Germline lookup yields CDR1 LGHDT and CDR2 YNNKEL (reference sequence). V was trimmed by 4 bases and J by 8 bases, leaving 14 bases between them. This CDR3 is CASSLPEGAGELFF. As DNA, the CDR3 is TGTGCCAGCAGCCTCCCGGAGGGGGCGGGGGAGCTGTTTTTT.

The sample holds a few counts of this clonotype. The chain couples TRBV5-6 to TRBJ1-2; D ambiguous. The V gene lost 0 bases and the J gene lost 6 bases, with 6 bases spanning the gap. This CDR3 is built from 12 residues. In germline, CDR1 is SGHDT, CDR2 YYEEEE. CDR3: CASSLVQNGYTF. The CDR3 DNA follows: TGTGCCAGCAGCTTGGTTCAGAATGGCTACACCTTC.

The chain is built from TRBV11-2 and TRBJ1-2, with TRBD1 identical over 7 bases. Germline values: CDR1 SGHAT, CDR2 FQNNGV. This CDR3 is 15 amino acids long. Trimming removed 5 bases from V and 7 bases from J; junction bases left unmatched: 13. In DNA, the CDR3 is TGTGCCAGCAGCAATGGGGGGACAGTAAGGGGTGGCTACACCTTC. Translating it yields CASSNGGTVRGGYTF.

This clonotype was seen repeatedly, ten times or more. The V call is TRBV2, the J call TRBJ1-2; no definite D call. Trimming removed 2 bases at V and 5 bases at J, with 6 bases between. The germline CDR1 and CDR2 sequences are SNHLY and FYNNEI. The CDR3 is 12 amino acids. The CDR3 sequence: CASSEFGYGYTF. For the CDR3, the DNA is TGTGCCAGCAGTGAATTTGGGTATGGCTACACCTTC. The full variable domain, with the rest looked up from reference TRBV2 and TRBJ1-2, is EPEVTQTPSHQVTQMGQEVILRCVPISNHLYFYWYRQILGQKVEFLVSFYNNEISEKSEIFDDQFSVERPDGSNFTLKIRSTKLEDSAMYFCASSEFGYGYTFGSGTRLTVV.

There are a few counts of this clonotype. This sequence joins TRBV13 and TRBJ2-7; a possible D gene is TRBD2 (6 bases). The CDR3 totals 12 residues. Trimming shortened V by 3 bases and J by 5 bases, and 8 bases separated the two germline ends. Germline-derived CDR1 and CDR2 are PRHDT and FYEKMQ (reference sequence). The CDR3 coding sequence is TGTGCCAGCAGCTTCATAGCGGACGAGCAGTACTTC. It encodes CASSFIADEQYF.

This clonotype has a count of ten or more. The rearrangement uses TRBV25-1 and TRBJ2-5; 10 positions agree with TRBD2. The V and J ends lost 4 bases and 5 bases, in that order; junction bases with no gene match: 16. Germline V gives CDR1 MGHDK, CDR2 SYGVNS. There are 18 residues in the CDR3. The CDR3 reads CASSAGTPKTSGMETQYF. The CDR3 DNA reads as TGTGCCAGCAGTGCCGGGACCCCGAAAACTAGCGGGATGGAGACCCAGTACTTC. The full variable domain, in which reference TRBV25-1 and TRBJ2-5 provide the parts outside the CDR3, is EADIYQTPRYLVIGTGKKITLECSQTMGHDKMYWYQQDPGMELHLIHYSYGVNSTEKGDLSSESTVSRIRTEHFPLTLESARPSHTSQYLCASSAGTPKTSGMETQYFGPGTRLLVL.

At least ten counts were recorded for this clonotype. The rearrangement uses TRBV19 and TRBJ1-5; the D gene is possibly TRBD1 (6 bases). This CDR3 region has 15 residues. Germline lookup yields CDR1 LNHDA and CDR2 SQIVND (reference sequence). Trimming removed 6 bases at V and 0 bases at J, with 12 bases between. In nucleotides, the CDR3 is TGTGCCAGTAGAGCGACAGGCTCTAGCAATCAGCCCCAGCATTTT. This encodes CASRATGSSNQPQHF.

Ten or more counts support this clonotype. J is TRBJ2-7 and V is TRBV5-1; the D call may be TRBD1 or TRBD2 (5 bases each). There are 15 residues in the CDR3. Germline CDR1 reads SGHRS; CDR2 reads YFSETQ. The V end was cut by 2 bases, the J end by 0 bases, with 12 bases between. CDR3 protein: CASSFGTVVSYEQYF. As DNA, the CDR3 is TGCGCCAGCAGCTTCGGGACGGTGGTCTCCTACGAGCAGTACTTC.